Presented here are 17 T cell receptor beta chains from one specimen sequenced in a study of blood T cell repertoires in COVID-19. The protocol was immunoSEQ multiplex PCR, while the TCRdb copy is restricted to in-frame clones and leaves out a portion. The data show around 130,000 clones, 65% to 90% seen once. The sequenced material came from PBMCs or T cells enriched from blood (not recorded which). These receptors all come from a woman in her forties or fifties who had recovered from COVID-19.

V is TRBV11-3 and J is TRBJ2-1; 11 bases match TRBD2. This CDR3 spans 16 amino acids. Germline loops: CDR1 SGHNT, CDR2 YENEEA. The V segment lost 5 bases and the J segment 12 bases; nucleotides outside the gene matches: 15. CDR3 bases: TGTGCCAGCAGCCCTCGGCTAGCGGGGGGTACCGGGGGGCAGTTCTTC. Its translation is CASSPRLAGGTGGQFF.

V gene TRBV5-4 combines with J gene TRBJ2-7; no reliable D call. Trimming took off 1 base at V and 6 bases at J, with 8 bases between the two ends. The CDR3 is 12 residues long. The germline V gene has CDR1 SGHNT and CDR2 YYREEE (reference sequence). The CDR3 loop is CASSLMSSEQYF. The CDR3 bases are TGTGCCAGCAGCTTGATGTCGAGCGAGCAGTACTTC.

V usage is TRBV5-1 and J usage is TRBJ2-1; TRBD1 matches at 10 bases. Trimming took 3 bases from V and 7 from J; bases not matched to a gene: 16. In germline, CDR1 is SGHRS, CDR2 YFSETQ. The CDR3 totals 18 residues. CDR3: CASSSPESGQGMRNEQFF. In nucleotides, the CDR3 is TGCGCCAGCAGCTCCCCAGAATCGGGACAGGGGATGAGAAATGAGCAGTTCTTC.

The CDR3 protein is CASSPRGGAEPYEQYF. The DNA of the CDR3 is TGCGCCAGCAGCCCCCGCGGGGGAGCGGAGCCCTACGAGCAGTACTTC. This chain connects TRBV4-1 to TRBJ2-7; the match to TRBD2 covers 7 bases. The germline V gene has CDR1 MGHRA and CDR2 YSYEKL. The V and J ends lost 4 bases and 2 bases, in that order; junction bases with no gene match: 11. The CDR3 is made up of 16 amino acids.

This clone was detected only a few times. The gene calls are TRBV7-9 and TRBJ1-2; perhaps TRBD1 as D (6 bases). Deletions cut 9 bases from V and 0 bases from J, with 17 bases between. This CDR3 contains 15 residues. Germline values: CDR1 SEHNR, CDR2 FQNEAQ (reference sequence). In nucleotides, the CDR3 is TGTGCCAGTAGTGGGAAGACAGGTGCTAACTATGGCTACACCTTC. Translated: CASSGKTGANYGYTF.

V usage is TRBV3-1 (or the pseudogene TRBV3-2) and J usage is TRBJ2-5; D not resolved. Germline V gene lookup returns CDR1 LGHDT and CDR2 YNNKEL (reference sequence). V was clipped by 1 base and J by 7 bases, with 10 bases between them. The CDR3 has 13 amino acids. The DNA for the CDR3 is TGTGCCAGCAGCCAAGTTGCCTCGGGGACCCAGTACTTC. It is translated as CASSQVASGTQYF.

The CDR3 here is CASSPWSETGIHQPQHF. The CDR3 nucleotides are TGTGCCAGCAGCCCCTGGTCGGAGACAGGGATCCATCAGCCCCAGCATTTT. The rearrangement joins TRBV7-6 to TRBJ1-5; 7 bases line up with TRBD1. V shed 5 bases, J shed 5 bases, and the junction held 15 bases outside the gene matches. This CDR3 has 17 amino acids. Germline V gene lookup returns CDR1 SGHVS and CDR2 FNYEAQ.

J is TRBJ2-4 and V is TRBV6-2 or TRBV6-3; 10 bases match TRBD1. CDR3 length: 16 residues. V lost 5 bases to trimming and J lost 6 bases; unmatched junction nucleotides: 10. Germline assignment: CDR1 MNHEY and CDR2 SVGEGT. CDR3 amino acids: CASSLSTGGMVNIQYF. The CDR3 coding sequence is TGTGCCAGCAGTCTATCGACAGGGGGCATGGTAAACATTCAGTACTTC.

The chain has TRBV4-3 and TRBJ1-4, with 10 bases matching TRBD1. The CDR3 loop spans 14 amino acids. The germline V gene has CDR1 LGHNA and CDR2 YSLEER. The junction had 3 bases not matched to a gene; V was cut back by 3 bases and J by 8 bases. CDR3 in DNA: TGCGCCAGCAGCCAGGGACAGGGGAAGGAAAAACTGTTTTTT. Translation: CASSQGQGKEKLFF.

The chain carries TRBV7-9 and TRBJ1-2, with TRBD1 identical over 10 bases. The CDR3 contains 16 residues. V shed 5 bases and J 4 bases; nucleotides not matched to a gene: 10. Germline V CDR1 and CDR2: SEHNR, FQNEAQ (reference sequence). The CDR3 is CASSVGLTGGLYGYTF. In DNA form, the CDR3 reads TGTGCCAGCAGCGTTGGCTTGACAGGGGGCCTCTATGGCTACACCTTC.

The chain recombines TRBV7-9 with TRBJ1-1; D is unresolved. The germline gives CDR1 SEHNR, CDR2 FQNEAQ (reference sequence). There are 15 residues in the CDR3. The V end lost 1 base, the J end lost 1 base, and 10 bases lay between the germline ends. CDR3 nucleotides: TGTGCCAGCAGCTTAGTGGAACAGAAGAACACTGAAGCTTTCTTT. Its protein product is CASSLVEQKNTEAFF.

The rearrangement links TRBV7-9 to TRBJ1-1; TRBD1 might be the D (5 bases). There are 14 residues in the CDR3. Germline lookup yields CDR1 SEHNR and CDR2 FQNEAQ (reference sequence). Between the trimmed V and J ends, which lost 5 bases and 4 bases, there was a span of 14 bases. For the CDR3, the DNA is TGTGCCAGCAGCCCACCCGGGGGTGGCACTGAAGCTTTCTTT. It specifies CASSPPGGGTEAFF. The entire variable domain, with the rest obtained from reference TRBV7-9 and TRBJ1-1, is as follows: DTGVSQNPRHKITKRGQNVTFRCDPISEHNRLYWYRQTLGQGPEFLTYFQNEAQLEKSRLLSDRFSAERPKGSFSTLEIQRTEQGDSAMYLCASSPPGGGTEAFFGQGTRLTVV.

The V gene is TRBV19, the J gene TRBJ1-4; tentatively, D is TRBD1 (5 bases). Germline V lookup: CDR1 LNHDA, CDR2 SQIVND (reference sequence). V lost 3 bases to trimming and J lost 8 bases, with 13 bases between them. The CDR3 spans 14 residues. CDR3: CASSIPQGREKLFF. The CDR3 DNA is TGTGCCAGTAGTATCCCGCAGGGCCGGGAAAAACTGTTTTTT.

The CDR3 DNA is TGTGCCAGCAGTGATAAATTAGGCGGGGGGCCGGCCTGGTATTTT. It is translated as CASSDKLGGGPAWYF. The rearrangement joins TRBV6-1 to TRBJ2-3; 8 bases line up with TRBD2. CDR3 length equals 15 residues. The germline V gene encodes CDR1 MNHNS and CDR2 SASEGT. The trim removed 3 bases at V and 14 bases at J, leaving 16 bases unmatched.

V gene TRBV2 combines with J gene TRBJ2-1; 10 nucleotides match TRBD1. Germline V gene lookup returns CDR1 SNHLY and CDR2 FYNNEI. This CDR3 region has 17 residues. The V and J ends lost 4 bases and 7 bases, in that order; junction bases with no gene match: 13. CDR3 protein: CASSGQGARGRSNEQFF. The DNA for the CDR3 is TGTGCCAGCAGTGGACAGGGGGCGAGAGGGAGGAGTAATGAGCAGTTCTTC.

V and J are TRBV18 and TRBJ1-2, with a possible D match to TRBD1 (5 bases). The V and J ends lost 1 base and 0 bases respectively, with 9 bases between them. This CDR3 contains 15 residues. CDR1 KGHSH and CDR2 LQKENI come from the germline V gene. CDR3 sequence reads: CASSPRGTANYGYTF. The CDR3 DNA follows: TGTGCCAGCTCACCACGGGGCACTGCTAACTATGGCTACACCTTC.

This sequence joins TRBV3-1 (or the pseudogene TRBV3-2) and TRBJ2-2; tentative D call: TRBD1 (6 bases). Germline CDR1 is LGHDT and CDR2 is YNNKEL (reference sequence). The CDR3 extends over 17 amino acids. V lost 3 bases, J lost 0 bases, and 14 bases lay in between. The CDR3 region is CASSHHGGQTNTGELFF. DNA for the CDR3: TGTGCCAGCAGCCACCACGGAGGACAGACGAACACCGGGGAGCTGTTTTTT.